The 3 T cell receptor beta chains below all came from one sample that was sequenced in a study of cytomegalovirus exposure and HLA in healthy donors. Amplification used 60 Vbeta primers and 13 Jbeta primers. Here immunoSEQ multiplex PCR was the method, and the copy in TCRdb shows in-frame clones only, minus some. The sample shows roughly 70,000 clones, roughly 72% of them seen only once. Sequencing was done on a sample of PBMCs. Receptor source: a man in his fifties in good health and CMV-seronegative.

The genes are TRBV4-1 and TRBJ1-5; D perhaps matches TRBD1 (6 bases). CDR3 size: 15 residues. Germline V gene lookup returns CDR1 MGHRA and CDR2 YSYEKL. V was clipped by 3 bases and J by 6 bases, with 15 bases between them. The CDR3 nucleotides read TGCGCCAGCAGCCAGGCCGGGACAACGGGTCAGCCCCAGCATTTT. Protein product: CASSQAGTTGQPQHF.

The chain combines TRBV30 with TRBJ2-4; TRBD1 matches at 9 bases. This CDR3 has 13 amino acids. CDR1 is GTSNPN, CDR2 SVGIG, per germline (reference sequence). Germline trimming cut 5 bases from V and 8 bases from J; bases unmatched to any gene: 7. The CDR3 reads CAWGDRVGYIQYF. In DNA form, the CDR3 reads TGTGCCTGGGGGGACAGGGTGGGGTACATTCAGTACTTC. The variable domain in full, completed from reference TRBV30 and TRBJ2-4, reads SQTIHQWPATLVQPVGSPLSLECTVEGTSNPNLYWYRQAAGRGLQLLFYSVGIGQISSEVPQNLSASRPQDRQFILSSKKLLLSDSGFYLCAWGDRVGYIQYFGAGTRLSVL.

The chain carries TRBV6-6 and TRBJ2-7; 8 bases agree with TRBD2. The CDR3 extends over 14 amino acids. Germline trimming cut 5 bases from V and 7 bases from J; bases unmatched to any gene: 10. Per germline, CDR1 MNHNY and CDR2 SVGAGI (reference sequence). The CDR3 DNA follows: TGTGCCAGCAGTCTGACTAGCGCCACGCAGGAGCAGTACTTC. Residues: CASSLTSATQEQYF.